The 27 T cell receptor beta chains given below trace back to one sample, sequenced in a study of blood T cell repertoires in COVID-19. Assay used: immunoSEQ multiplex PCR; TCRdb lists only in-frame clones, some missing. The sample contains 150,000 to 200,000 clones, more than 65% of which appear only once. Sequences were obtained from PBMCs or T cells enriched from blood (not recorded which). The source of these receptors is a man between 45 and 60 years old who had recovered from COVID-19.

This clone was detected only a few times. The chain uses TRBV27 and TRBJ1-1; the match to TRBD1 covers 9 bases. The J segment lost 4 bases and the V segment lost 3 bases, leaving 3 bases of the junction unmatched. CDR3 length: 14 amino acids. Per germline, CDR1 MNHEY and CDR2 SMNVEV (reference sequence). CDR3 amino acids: CASSFTGGVTEAFF. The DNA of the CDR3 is TGTGCCAGCAGTTTCACAGGGGGCGTCACTGAAGCTTTCTTT.

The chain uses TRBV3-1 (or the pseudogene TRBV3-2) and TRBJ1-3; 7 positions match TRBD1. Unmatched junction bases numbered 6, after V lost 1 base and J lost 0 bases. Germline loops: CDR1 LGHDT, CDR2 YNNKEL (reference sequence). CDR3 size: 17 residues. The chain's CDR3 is CASSQARGKSSGNTIYF. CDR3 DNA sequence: TGTGCCAGCAGCCAAGCCAGGGGGAAGAGCTCTGGAAACACCATATATTTT.

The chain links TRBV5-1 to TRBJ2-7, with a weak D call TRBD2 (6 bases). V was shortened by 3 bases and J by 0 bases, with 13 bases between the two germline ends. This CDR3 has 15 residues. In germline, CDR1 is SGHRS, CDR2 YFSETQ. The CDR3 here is CASSWGDASSYEQYF. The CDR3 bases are TGCGCCAGCAGCTGGGGGGACGCCAGCTCCTACGAGCAGTACTTC.

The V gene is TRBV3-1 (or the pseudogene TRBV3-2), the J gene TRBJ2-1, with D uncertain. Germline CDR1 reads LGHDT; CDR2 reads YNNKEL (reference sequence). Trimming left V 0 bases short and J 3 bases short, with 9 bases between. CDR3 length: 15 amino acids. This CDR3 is CASSQEIDFYNEQFF. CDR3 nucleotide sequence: TGTGCCAGCAGCCAAGAAATAGATTTCTACAATGAGCAGTTCTTC.

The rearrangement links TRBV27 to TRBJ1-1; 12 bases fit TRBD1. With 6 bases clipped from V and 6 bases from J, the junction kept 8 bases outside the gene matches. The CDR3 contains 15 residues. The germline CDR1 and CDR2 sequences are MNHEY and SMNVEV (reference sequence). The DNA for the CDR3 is TGTGCCAGCAGCTCCGGGACAGGGGGCGGGTCTGAAGCTTTCTTT. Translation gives CASSSGTGGGSEAFF.

This chain's CDR3 is CASRKGRRLANYGYTF. CDR3 nucleotides: TGTGCCAGCCGAAAAGGGAGGCGGTTAGCTAACTATGGCTACACCTTC. The chain joins TRBV21-1 to TRBJ1-2. TRBV21-1 is termed a pseudogene. This CDR3 has 16 amino acids.

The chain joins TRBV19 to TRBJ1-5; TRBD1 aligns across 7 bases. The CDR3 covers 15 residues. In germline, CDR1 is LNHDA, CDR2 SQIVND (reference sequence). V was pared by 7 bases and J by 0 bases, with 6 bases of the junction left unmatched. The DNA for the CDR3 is TGTGCCAGTATGGGACAGACGTATAGCAATCAGCCCCAGCATTTT. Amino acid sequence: CASMGQTYSNQPQHF.

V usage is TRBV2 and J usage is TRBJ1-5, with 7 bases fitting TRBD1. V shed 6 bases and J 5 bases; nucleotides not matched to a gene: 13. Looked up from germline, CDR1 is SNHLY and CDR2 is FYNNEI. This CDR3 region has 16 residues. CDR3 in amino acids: CASRGPDRVADQPQHF. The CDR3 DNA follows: TGTGCCAGCAGGGGCCCAGACAGGGTAGCGGATCAGCCCCAGCATTTT.

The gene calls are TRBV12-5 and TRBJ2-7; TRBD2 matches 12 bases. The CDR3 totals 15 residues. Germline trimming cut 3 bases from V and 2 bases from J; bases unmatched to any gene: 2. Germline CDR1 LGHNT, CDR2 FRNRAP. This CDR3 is CASGFRTSGTYEQYF. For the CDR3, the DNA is TGTGCTAGTGGTTTCCGGACTAGCGGGACCTACGAGCAGTACTTC.

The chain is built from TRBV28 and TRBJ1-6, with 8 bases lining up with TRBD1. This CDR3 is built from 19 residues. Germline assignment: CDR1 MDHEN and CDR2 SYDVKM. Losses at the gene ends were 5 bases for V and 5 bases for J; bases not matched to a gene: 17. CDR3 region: CASSRPGTGVSLDNSPLHF. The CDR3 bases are TGTGCCAGCAGTAGACCCGGGACAGGAGTTTCGCTAGATAATTCACCCCTCCACTTT.

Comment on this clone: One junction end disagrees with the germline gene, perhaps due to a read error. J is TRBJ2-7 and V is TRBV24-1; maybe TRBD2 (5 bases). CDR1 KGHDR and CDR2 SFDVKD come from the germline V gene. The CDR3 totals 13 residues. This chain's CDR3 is CATSGRTSFEQYF. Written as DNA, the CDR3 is TGTGCCACCAGTGGGAGGACCTCCTTCGAGCAGTACTTC.

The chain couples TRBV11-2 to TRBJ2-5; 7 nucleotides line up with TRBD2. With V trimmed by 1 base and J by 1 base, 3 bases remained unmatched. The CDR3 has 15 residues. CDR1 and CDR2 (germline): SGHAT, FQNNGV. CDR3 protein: CASSLAGGSQETQYF. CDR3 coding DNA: TGTGCCAGCAGCTTAGCGGGGGGTTCCCAAGAGACCCAGTACTTC.

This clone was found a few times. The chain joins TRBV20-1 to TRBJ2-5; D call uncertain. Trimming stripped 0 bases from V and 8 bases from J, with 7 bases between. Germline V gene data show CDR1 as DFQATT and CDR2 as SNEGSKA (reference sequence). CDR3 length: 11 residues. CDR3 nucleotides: TGCAGTGCTAGAGATCGGAGAACCCAGTACTTC. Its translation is CSARDRRTQYF.

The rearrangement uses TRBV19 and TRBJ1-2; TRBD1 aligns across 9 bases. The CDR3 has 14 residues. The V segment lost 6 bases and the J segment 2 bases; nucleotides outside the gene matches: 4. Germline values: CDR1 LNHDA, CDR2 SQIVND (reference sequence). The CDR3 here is CASRQGALNYGYTF. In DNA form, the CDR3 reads TGTGCCAGTAGACAGGGGGCATTGAACTATGGCTACACCTTC.

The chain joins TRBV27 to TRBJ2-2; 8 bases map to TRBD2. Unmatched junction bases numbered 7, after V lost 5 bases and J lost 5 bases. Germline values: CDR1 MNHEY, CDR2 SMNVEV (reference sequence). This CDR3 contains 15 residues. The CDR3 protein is CASSRASGPTGELFF. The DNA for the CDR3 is TGTGCCAGCAGTAGGGCTAGCGGGCCGACCGGGGAGCTGTTTTTT.

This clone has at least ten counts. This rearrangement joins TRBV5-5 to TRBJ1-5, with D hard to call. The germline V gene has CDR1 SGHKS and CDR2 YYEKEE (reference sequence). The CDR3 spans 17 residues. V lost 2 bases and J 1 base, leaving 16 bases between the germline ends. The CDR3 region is CASSLAFRPSSNQPQHF. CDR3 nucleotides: TGTGCCAGCAGCTTAGCCTTTCGGCCTAGCAGCAATCAGCCCCAGCATTTT. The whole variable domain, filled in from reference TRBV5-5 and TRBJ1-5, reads DAGVTQSPTHLIKTRGQQVTLRCSPISGHKSVSWYQQVLGQGPQFIFQYYEKEERGRGNFPDRFSARQFPNYSSELNVNALLLGDSALYLCASSLAFRPSSNQPQHFGDGTRLSIL.

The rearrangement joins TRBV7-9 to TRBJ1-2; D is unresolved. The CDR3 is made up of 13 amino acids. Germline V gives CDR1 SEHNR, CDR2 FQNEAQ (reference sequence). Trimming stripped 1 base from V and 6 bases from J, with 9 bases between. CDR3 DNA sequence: TGTGCCAGCAGCTTAGAGGCAGGCCATGGCTACACCTTC. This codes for CASSLEAGHGYTF.

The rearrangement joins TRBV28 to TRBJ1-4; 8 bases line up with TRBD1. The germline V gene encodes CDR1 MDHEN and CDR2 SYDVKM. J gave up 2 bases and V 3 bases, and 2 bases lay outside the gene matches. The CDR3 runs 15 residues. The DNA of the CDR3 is TGTGCCAGCAGTTTCCAGGGGGCGACTAATGAAAAACTGTTTTTT. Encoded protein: CASSFQGATNEKLFF. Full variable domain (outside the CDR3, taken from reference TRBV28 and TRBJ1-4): DVKVTQSSRYLVKRTGEKVFLECVQDMDHENMFWYRQDPGLGLRLIYFSYDVKMKEKGDIPEGYSVSREKKERFSLILESASTNQTSMYLCASSFQGATNEKLFFGSGTQLSVL.

The CDR3 region has the DNA TGTGCCAGCAGATCTAGCGGGGGCCTCTCCTACGAGCAGTACTTC. It specifies CASRSSGGLSYEQYF. The gene calls are TRBV6-1 and TRBJ2-7; 10 bases align to TRBD2. CDR1 is MNHNS, CDR2 SASEGT, per germline. This CDR3 has 15 amino acids. With 6 bases clipped from V and 0 bases from J, the junction kept 5 bases outside the gene matches.

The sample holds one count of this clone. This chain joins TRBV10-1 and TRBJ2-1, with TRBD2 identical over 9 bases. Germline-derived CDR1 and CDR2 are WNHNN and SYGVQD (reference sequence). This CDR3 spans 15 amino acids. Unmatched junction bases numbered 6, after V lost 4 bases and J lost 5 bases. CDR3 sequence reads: CASSGVAGAHNEQFF. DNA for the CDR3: TGCGCCAGCAGTGGCGTAGCGGGAGCTCACAATGAGCAGTTCTTC.

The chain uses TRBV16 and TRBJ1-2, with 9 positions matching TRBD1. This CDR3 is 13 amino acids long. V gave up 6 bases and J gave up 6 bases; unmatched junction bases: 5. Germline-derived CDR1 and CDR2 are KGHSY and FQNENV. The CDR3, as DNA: TGTGCCAGCAGACGGGGACAGGGAAATGGCTACACCTTC. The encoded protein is CASRRGQGNGYTF.

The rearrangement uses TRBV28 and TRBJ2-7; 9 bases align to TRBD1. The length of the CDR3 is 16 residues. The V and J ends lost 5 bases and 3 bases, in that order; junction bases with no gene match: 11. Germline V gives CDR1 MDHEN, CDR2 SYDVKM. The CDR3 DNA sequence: TGTGCCAGCAGTCAAGGACAGGGGCAGAGGAACTACGAGCAGTACTTC. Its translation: CASSQGQGQRNYEQYF. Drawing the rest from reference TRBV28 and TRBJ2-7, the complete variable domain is DVKVTQSSRYLVKRTGEKVFLECVQDMDHENMFWYRQDPGLGLRLIYFSYDVKMKEKGDIPEGYSVSREKKERFSLILESASTNQTSMYLCASSQGQGQRNYEQYFGPGTRLTVT.

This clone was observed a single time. CDR3 amino acids: CASSPTGAYNEQFF. CDR3 sequence (DNA): TGCGCCAGCAGTCCCACAGGGGCCTACAATGAGCAGTTCTTC. The rearrangement links TRBV5-1 to TRBJ2-1; TRBD1 matches at 7 bases. CDR1 is SGHRS, CDR2 YFSETQ, per germline. This CDR3 comprises 14 residues. After removal of 5 bases from V and 2 bases from J, the junction contained 4 bases not matched to a gene.

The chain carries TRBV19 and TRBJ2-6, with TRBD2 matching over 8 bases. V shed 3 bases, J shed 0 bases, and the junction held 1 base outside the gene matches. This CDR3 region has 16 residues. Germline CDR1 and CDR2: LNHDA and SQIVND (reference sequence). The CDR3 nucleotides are TGTGCCAGTAGTATTGGGACTAGCTCTGGGGCCAACGTCCTGACTTTC. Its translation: CASSIGTSSGANVLTF.

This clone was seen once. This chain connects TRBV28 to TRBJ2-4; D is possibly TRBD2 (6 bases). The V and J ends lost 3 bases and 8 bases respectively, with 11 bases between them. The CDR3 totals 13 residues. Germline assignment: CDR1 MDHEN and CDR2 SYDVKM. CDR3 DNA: TGTGCCAGCAGTTTGGGGGGACGACACATTCAGTACTTC. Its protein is CASSLGGRHIQYF.

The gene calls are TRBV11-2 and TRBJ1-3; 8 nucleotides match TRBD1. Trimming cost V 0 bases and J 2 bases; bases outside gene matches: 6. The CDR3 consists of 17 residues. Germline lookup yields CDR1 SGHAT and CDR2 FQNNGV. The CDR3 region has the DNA TGTGCCAGCAGCTTAGATCCGCAGGGGGCGGCTGGAAACACCATATATTTT. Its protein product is CASSLDPQGAAGNTIYF.

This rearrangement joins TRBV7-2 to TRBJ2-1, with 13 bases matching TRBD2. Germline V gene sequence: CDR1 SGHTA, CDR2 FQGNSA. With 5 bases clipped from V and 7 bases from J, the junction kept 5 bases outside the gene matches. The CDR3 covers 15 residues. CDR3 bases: TGTGCCAGCAGCACAAGACTAGCGGGGGGTAATGAGCAGTTCTTC. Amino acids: CASSTRLAGGNEQFF.